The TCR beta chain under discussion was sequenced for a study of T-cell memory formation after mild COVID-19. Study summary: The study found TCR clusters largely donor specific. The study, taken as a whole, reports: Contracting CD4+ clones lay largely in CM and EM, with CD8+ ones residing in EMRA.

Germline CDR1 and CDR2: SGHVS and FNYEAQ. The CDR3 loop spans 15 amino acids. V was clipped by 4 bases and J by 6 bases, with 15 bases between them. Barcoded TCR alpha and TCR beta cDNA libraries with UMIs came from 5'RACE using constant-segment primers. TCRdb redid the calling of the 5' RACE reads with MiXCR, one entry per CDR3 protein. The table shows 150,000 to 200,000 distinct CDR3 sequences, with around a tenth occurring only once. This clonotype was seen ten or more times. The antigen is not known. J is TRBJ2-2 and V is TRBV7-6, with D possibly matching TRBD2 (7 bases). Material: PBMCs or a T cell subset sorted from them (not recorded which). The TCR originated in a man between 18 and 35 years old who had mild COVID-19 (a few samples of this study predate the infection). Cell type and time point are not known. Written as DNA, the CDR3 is TGTGCCAGCAGCTCTGTCCGGGGGGCCCCCGGGGAGCTGTTTTTT. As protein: CASSSVRGAPGELFF.